This T cell receptor beta chain was recovered during a study of OX40 agonist ivuxolimab in advanced cancers. About the study: Six ivuxolimab dose levels, 0.01 to 10 mg/kg, were given intravenously every 2 weeks. Melanoma, hepatocellular carcinoma, head and neck or renal cell cancer occurred in dose-escalation patients. One hepatocellular carcinoma and two cutaneous melanoma patients partially responded.

Study outcomes and limitations: In general, CD8+ T cells held more expanded clones than CD4+ did, on average.

Using immunoSEQ multiplex PCR, the repertoire was profiled, and TCRdb retains in-frame clones only, with some absent. The sample has some 77,000 clones, 90% to 95% seen once; the top ten hold 0.32%. Comment on this clone: The antigen is undetermined.

The specimen was CD4+ or CD8+ T cells sorted from blood, collected in a trial of the OX40 agonist ivuxolimab. The sequence was obtained from an adult with an advanced solid tumor such as melanoma, head and neck, liver or kidney cancer.

The CDR3 DNA reads TGTGCCAGCAGCTTAGGCGGACCGGACACTGAAGCTTTCTTT. Its translation: CASSLGGPDTEAFF. The chain links TRBV11-2 to TRBJ1-1; D is ambiguous. Trimming cost V 1 base and J 3 bases, with 9 bases left between them. This CDR3 comprises 14 residues. Per the germline V gene, CDR1 is SGHAT and CDR2 is FQNNGV.